This note documents a single TCR beta chain sequence. The data were taken from a study of blood T cell repertoires in COVID-19. Study-wide background: Samples of COVID-19 (acute and convalescent) were obtained from the United States, Italy and Spain.

CDR1 and CDR2 from the germline V gene are SEHNR and FQNEAQ (reference sequence). V lost 5 bases to trimming and J lost 2 bases; unmatched junction nucleotides: 9. The CDR3 covers 16 residues. Per the authors' pipeline: Nucleated cell number was recorded as an estimate derived from reference gene primer amplification. Assay: immunoSEQ multiplex PCR; the TCRdb copy retains only in-frame clones and omits some. V and J calls and clone size are copied from that table; D and trimming were computed from the DNA. The table has 90,000 to 130,000 clones, 88% seen once. The TCR comes from a human donor in a cohort sampled during active COVID-19. The V call is TRBV7-9, the J call TRBJ2-3, with TRBD2 matching over 8 bases. The sample was peripheral blood. CDR3 protein: CASSLGVAGNTDTQYF. CDR3 in DNA: TGTGCCAGCAGCCTGGGGGTAGCGGGAAACACAGATACGCAGTATTTT.